A selection of T cell receptor beta chains follows, all from one sample in a study of T cells in localized non-small cell lung cancer. Libraries were prepared by immunoSEQ multiplex PCR; TCRdb keeps only in-frame clonotypes and omits some of them. The table lists 50,000 to 55,000 clones, around four fifths of them singletons. Sample: peripheral blood mononuclear cells, taken before any cancer treatment. Receptors originate from a man aged 40-75 years with stage III lung adenocarcinoma. CDR3s leave out the opening cysteine and the closing phenylalanine or tryptophan.

j_call: TRBJ1-4; v_call: TRBV5-1; cdr3_aa: ASSLGQGDEKLF
j_call: TRBJ1-1; v_call: TRBV4-3; cdr3_aa: ASSQDRTRMNTEAF
j_call: TRBJ2-1; v_call: TRBV14; cdr3_aa: ASSQGYSRYNEQF
j_call: TRBJ2-3; v_call: TRBV5-1; cdr3_aa: ASSLGKTSGSASTDTQY
j_call: TRBJ2-2; v_call: TRBV18; cdr3_aa: ASSDRDRVNGELF
j_call: TRBJ1-2; v_call: TRBV11-2; cdr3_aa: ASSSDRGTYGYT
j_call: TRBJ2-7; v_call: TRBV2; cdr3_aa: ASSEVYEQY
j_call: TRBJ1-1; v_call: TRBV5-5; cdr3_aa: ASSFGGNTEAF
j_call: TRBJ2-7; v_call: TRBV5-1; cdr3_aa: ASSLTGSSDEQY
j_call: TRBJ1-2; v_call: TRBV9; cdr3_aa: ASSPEGTNLMYGYT
j_call: TRBJ2-5; v_call: TRBV29-1; cdr3_aa: SVERGASGRQETQY
j_call: TRBJ1-6; v_call: TRBV7-2; cdr3_aa: ASSLDGGGSSPLH
j_call: TRBJ1-2; v_call: TRBV18; cdr3_aa: ASSPPWDNYGYT
j_call: TRBJ1-2; v_call: TRBV5-1; cdr3_aa: ASSWGQGVMGYGYT
j_call: TRBJ2-7; v_call: TRBV6-4; cdr3_aa: ASSDPTGTGNHEQY
j_call: TRBJ2-2; v_call: TRBV4-1; cdr3_aa: ASSQDPSEQGNTGELF
j_call: TRBJ1-6; v_call: TRBV13; cdr3_aa: ASSLGDRASPLH
j_call: TRBJ2-5; v_call: TRBV11-1; cdr3_aa: ASSDTGYETQY
j_call: TRBJ2-1; v_call: TRBV19; cdr3_aa: ASSRDTISYNEQF
j_call: TRBJ1-5; v_call: TRBV25-1; cdr3_aa: ASTWGRGNDQPQH
j_call: TRBJ2-3; v_call: TRBV29-1; cdr3_aa: SVEANNTDTQY
j_call: TRBJ1-1; v_call: TRBV5-1; cdr3_aa: ASSLERVPNTEAF
j_call: TRBJ2-5; v_call: TRBV10-2; cdr3_aa: ASSEFLAGREETQY
j_call: TRBJ2-3; v_call: TRBV6-5; cdr3_aa: ASSPGTPRDTQY
j_call: TRBJ2-2; v_call: TRBV6-4; cdr3_aa: ASSENTGELF
j_call: TRBJ1-4; v_call: TRBV4-1; cdr3_aa: ASSQAGVEEKLF
j_call: TRBJ1-5; v_call: TRBV6-1; cdr3_aa: ASSEGRPNQPQH
j_call: TRBJ2-2; v_call: TRBV7-2; cdr3_aa: ASSLAGGSNTGELF
j_call: TRBJ2-5; v_call: TRBV7-9; cdr3_aa: ASSLGQVEETQY
j_call: TRBJ2-1; v_call: TRBV19; cdr3_aa: ASSIVRDRGRNEQF
j_call: TRBJ2-7; v_call: TRBV30; cdr3_aa: AWRSGYEQY
j_call: TRBJ2-7; v_call: TRBV27; cdr3_aa: ASSFSGLYEQY
j_call: TRBJ1-4; v_call: TRBV6-6; cdr3_aa: ASSFAMTGTNEKLF
j_call: TRBJ1-2; v_call: TRBV7-8; cdr3_aa: ASSLERERPNYGYT
j_call: TRBJ2-2; v_call: TRBV9; cdr3_aa: ASSVWSGELF
j_call: TRBJ2-2; v_call: TRBV7-9; cdr3_aa: ASSPAAGEVTGELF
j_call: TRBJ2-7; v_call: TRBV11-2; cdr3_aa: ASSPQDYEQY
j_call: TRBJ2-7; v_call: TRBV7-2; cdr3_aa: ASSFARAGGNEQH
j_call: TRBJ2-6; v_call: TRBV30; cdr3_aa: AWLRGFSGANVLT
j_call: TRBJ2-7; v_call: TRBV7-2; cdr3_aa: ASSSLGGLTLEQW
j_call: TRBJ2-1; v_call: TRBV29-1; cdr3_aa: SAARDRGGHEQF
j_call: TRBJ2-5; v_call: TRBV29-1; cdr3_aa: SVDWTGEETQY
j_call: TRBJ2-2; v_call: TRBV27; cdr3_aa: ASSLWGGELF
j_call: TRBJ2-3; v_call: TRBV11-1; cdr3_aa: ASSDGTSGKDTQY
j_call: TRBJ2-5; v_call: TRBV30; cdr3_aa: AWSVGYQETQY
j_call: TRBJ2-1; v_call: TRBV7-8; cdr3_aa: ASSLSRGIGHEQF
j_call: TRBJ2-2; v_call: TRBV18; cdr3_aa: ASSQLGDSNTGELF
j_call: TRBJ1-1; v_call: TRBV15; cdr3_aa: ATSRNRQGGEAF
j_call: TRBJ2-7; v_call: TRBV5-1; cdr3_aa: ASSSNVNVGHYPYEQY
j_call: TRBJ2-5; v_call: TRBV27; cdr3_aa: ASSLTTGSETQY
j_call: TRBJ2-3; v_call: TRBV7-9; cdr3_aa: ASSSLAASTDTQY
j_call: TRBJ2-5; v_call: TRBV11-2; cdr3_aa: ASSPSGGMEETQY
j_call: TRBJ1-6; v_call: TRBV19; cdr3_aa: ASSLGLDNSPLH